The 26 T cell receptor beta chains below were found in one sample sequenced in a study of chemoradiotherapy in HPV16-positive cancers. TCRdb keeps only in-frame clones here, not all; method: immunoSEQ multiplex PCR. The table lists approximately 27,000 clones, about 80% of them singletons. The source was blood, collected from a patient who underwent chemoradiotherapy. These receptors originate from a human donor with HPV-associated anogenital cancer.

The chain employs TRBV4-1 and TRBJ2-2, with unresolved D. The CDR3 runs 17 residues. Trimming left V 1 base short and J 2 bases short, with 14 bases between. Germline V lookup: CDR1 MGHRA, CDR2 YSYEKL. CDR3 protein: CASSQVVLGFNTGELFF. The CDR3 nucleotides read TGCGCCAGCAGCCAAGTCGTTTTAGGATTCAACACCGGGGAGCTGTTTTTT.

The chain recombines TRBV19 with TRBJ2-3; TRBD2 aligns across 8 bases. The CDR3 is 14 amino acids. V gave up 3 bases and J gave up 6 bases; unmatched junction bases: 5. Germline loops: CDR1 LNHDA, CDR2 SQIVND (reference sequence). Written as DNA, the CDR3 is TGTGCCAGTAGTATCCGGGGGGGCCGGGATACGCAGTATTTT. Translating gives CASSIRGGRDTQYF.

The chain joins TRBV5-8 to TRBJ1-5, with D perhaps TRBD1 (6 bases). Germline V gives CDR1 SGHTS, CDR2 YDEGEE. The CDR3 has 16 residues. With 4 bases removed from V and 4 bases from J, the gap between germline ends came to 18 bases. CDR3 DNA sequence: TGTGCCAGCAGCCCCTATGGAGGGGGTTTAAATCAGCCCCAGCATTTT. Amino acid sequence: CASSPYGGGLNQPQHF.

V and J are TRBV5-1 and TRBJ1-6; D remains unclear. V was clipped by 5 bases and J by 0 bases, with 12 bases between them. Germline CDR1 and CDR2: SGHRS and YFSETQ. The CDR3 covers 16 residues. CDR3 DNA sequence: TGCGCCAGCAGTTCTGACACCAACTCCTATAATTCACCCCTCCACTTT. This encodes CASSSDTNSYNSPLHF.

The V and J genes are TRBV9 and TRBJ1-5; D is unresolved. V dropped 0 bases and J dropped 9 bases, with 16 bases sitting between them. The CDR3 runs to 15 residues. The germline CDR1 and CDR2 sequences are SGDLS and YYNGEE. CDR3: CASSVGPERLGPQHF. The CDR3 DNA reads as TGTGCCAGCAGCGTAGGACCCGAACGGTTAGGGCCCCAGCATTTT.

V usage is TRBV6-1 and J usage is TRBJ2-7, with D possibly TRBD2 on 6 matching bases. Per germline, CDR1 MNHNS and CDR2 SASEGT. Trimming shortened V by 1 base and J by 4 bases, and 14 bases separated the two germline ends. The CDR3 is made up of 15 amino acids. The CDR3 here is CASSEGGGDWYEQYF. CDR3 DNA: TGTGCCAGCAGTGAAGGGGGCGGGGACTGGTACGAGCAGTACTTC.

The chain uses TRBV5-1 and TRBJ2-1; the match to TRBD2 covers 8 bases. The CDR3 has 17 amino acids. CDR1 and CDR2 (germline): SGHRS, YFSETQ. V lost 0 bases, J lost 9 bases, and 14 bases stayed unmatched. The CDR3 here is CASSLGLAVAGGGEQFF. In DNA, the CDR3 is TGCGCCAGCAGCTTGGGCCTAGCGGTGGCGGGGGGAGGTGAGCAGTTCTTC.

V usage is TRBV27 and J usage is TRBJ1-1; D possibly corresponds to TRBD1 (5 bases). Germline V CDR1 and CDR2: MNHEY, SMNVEV (reference sequence). Trimming pared 3 bases from V and 3 bases from J, leaving 11 bases between. The CDR3 is made up of 14 amino acids. DNA of the CDR3: TGTGCCAGCAGTTTTAAGGGGTCAGACACTGAAGCTTTCTTT. Translated, it gives CASSFKGSDTEAFF.

The chain combines TRBV7-9 with TRBJ1-3; possibly TRBD1 for D (5 bases). The CDR3 runs to 14 residues. V was clipped by 9 bases and J by 0 bases, with 12 bases between them. Germline-derived CDR1 and CDR2 are SEHNR and FQNEAQ (reference sequence). CDR3 residues: CASHGASSGNTIYF. DNA for the CDR3: TGTGCCAGTCACGGGGCCTCCTCTGGAAACACCATATATTTT.

The chain links TRBV2 to TRBJ2-2; TRBD1 agrees at 7 bases. The CDR3 is 15 amino acids. V shed 5 bases, J shed 5 bases, and the junction held 8 bases outside the gene matches. Germline CDR1 reads SNHLY; CDR2 reads FYNNEI. The CDR3 DNA reads as TGTGCCAGCAGTAAAGACAGGGCAGGGACCGGGGAGCTGTTTTTT. It codes for CASSKDRAGTGELFF.

V is TRBV19 and J is TRBJ2-4; TRBD1 agrees at 9 bases. The CDR3 is 18 residues long. Looked up from germline, CDR1 is LNHDA and CDR2 is SQIVND (reference sequence). The V segment lost 6 bases and the J segment 2 bases; nucleotides outside the gene matches: 14. The CDR3 bases are TGTGCCAGTAGAAATCCCGGGACAGGGATGGGAACCAAAAACATTCAGTACTTC. It translates to CASRNPGTGMGTKNIQYF.

The chain combines TRBV7-3 with TRBJ2-3; the D gene could be TRBD1 or TRBD2 (5 bases each). This CDR3 has 16 amino acids. The germline V gene encodes CDR1 SGHTA and CDR2 FQGTGA. The V gene lost 5 bases and the J gene lost 6 bases, with 21 bases spanning the gap. The CDR3 DNA reads as TGTGCCAGCAGCCAAAACCCGGGACGGAATGTGGATACGCAGTATTTT. Amino acids: CASSQNPGRNVDTQYF.

J is TRBJ1-4 and V is TRBV21-1; no check of the table's D call, TRBD1, against the DNA was made. TRBV21-1 is tagged as a pseudogene. The CDR3 contains 16 residues. DNA for the CDR3: TGTGCCAGCAGCCCCAGACAGGCCACCACTAATGAAAAACTGTTTTTT. Its protein product is CASSPRQATTNEKLFF.

V usage is TRBV15 and J usage is TRBJ1-4, with D perhaps TRBD1 (5 bases). Trimming removed 0 bases at V and 4 bases at J, with 12 bases between. Germline values: CDR1 LNHNV, CDR2 YYDKDF (reference sequence). The CDR3 is 16 residues long. Here the CDR3 reads CATSRDRPGSNEKLFF. DNA of the CDR3: TGTGCCACCAGCAGAGATCGGCCAGGGAGTAATGAAAAACTGTTTTTT.

This chain links TRBV19 with TRBJ1-1; D possibly corresponds to TRBD1 (6 bases). V was shortened by 5 bases and J by 1 base, with 17 bases between the two germline ends. The CDR3 is 16 residues long. Per germline, CDR1 LNHDA and CDR2 SQIVND (reference sequence). The CDR3 spells CASSVHQGSANTEAFF. CDR3 sequence (DNA): TGTGCCAGTAGTGTACATCAGGGGTCTGCGAACACTGAAGCTTTCTTT.

The chain couples TRBV6-1 to TRBJ1-6, with TRBD1 matching 9 bases. Trimming cost V 5 bases and J 8 bases; bases outside gene matches: 7. Per the germline V gene, CDR1 is MNHNS and CDR2 is SASEGT. The CDR3 contains 15 residues. Here the CDR3 reads CASSPGTGSDSPLHF. The DNA for the CDR3 is TGTGCCAGCAGTCCCGGGACAGGGAGTGATTCACCCCTCCACTTT.

This clone was counted a single time. The rearrangement links TRBV6-5 to TRBJ1-3; D unresolved. This CDR3 contains 16 residues. Germline CDR1 reads MNHEY; CDR2 reads SVGAGI. V was trimmed by 0 bases and J by 0 bases, leaving 9 bases between them. The CDR3 spells CASSYSPGYSGNTIYF. CDR3 bases: TGTGCCAGCAGTTACTCGCCGGGTTACTCTGGAAACACCATATATTTT.

This clone has more than one count but fewer than ten. The chain couples TRBV19 to TRBJ2-4; 8 nucleotides match TRBD2. The V segment lost 1 base and the J segment 7 bases; nucleotides outside the gene matches: 3. Germline CDR1 and CDR2: LNHDA and SQIVND (reference sequence). The CDR3 sequence is 14 residues long. The CDR3 sequence is CASSIAGGPNIQYF. The CDR3 DNA follows: TGTGCCAGTAGTATAGCGGGGGGGCCCAACATTCAGTACTTC. Combining the CDR3 with reference TRBV19 and TRBJ2-4 gives the whole variable domain DGGITQSPKYLFRKEGQNVTLSCEQNLNHDAMYWYRQDPGQGLRLIYYSQIVNDFQKGDIAEGYSVSREKKESFPLTVTSAQKNPTAFYLCASSIAGGPNIQYFGAGTRLSVL.

The chain employs TRBV5-1 and TRBJ2-3; TRBD2 matches at 9 bases. CDR1 is SGHRS, CDR2 YFSETQ, per germline. There are 16 residues in the CDR3. V dropped 3 bases and J dropped 3; count of bases not matched to a gene: 8. CDR3: CASSWGASGETDTQYF. For the CDR3, the DNA is TGCGCCAGCAGCTGGGGGGCTAGCGGGGAAACAGATACGCAGTATTTT.

This sequence joins TRBV4-1 and TRBJ1-4; TRBD1 agrees at 7 bases. The germline V gene encodes CDR1 MGHRA and CDR2 YSYEKL. V lost 5 bases, J lost 1 base, and 10 bases stayed unmatched. The length of the CDR3 is 17 residues. This CDR3 reads CASSRQGQPITNEKLFF. The DNA of the CDR3 is TGCGCCAGCAGCAGACAGGGTCAGCCAATAACTAATGAAAAACTGTTTTTT.

This sequence joins TRBV5-1 and TRBJ2-5; 12 nucleotides agree with TRBD2. From germline, CDR1 is SGHRS and CDR2 YFSETQ. The CDR3 consists of 15 residues. The V and J ends lost 4 bases and 5 bases, in that order; junction bases with no gene match: 6. The CDR3 DNA follows: TGCGCCAGCAGCCCTGGGACTAGCGGGCTTGAGACCCAGTACTTC. Encoded protein: CASSPGTSGLETQYF.

The rearrangement links TRBV5-1 to TRBJ1-4, with 10 bases matching TRBD1. J was trimmed by 10 bases and V by 2 bases; bases with no gene match: 8. There are 15 residues in the CDR3. The germline CDR1 and CDR2 sequences are SGHRS and YFSETQ. CDR3 in DNA: TGCGCCAGCAGCTTCGCGGGACAGGGGACCGGAAAACTGTTTTTT. Amino acids: CASSFAGQGTGKLFF. Full variable domain (rest looked up from reference TRBV5-1 and TRBJ1-4): KAGVTQTPRYLIKTRGQQVTLSCSPISGHRSVSWYQQTPGQGLQFLFEYFSETQRNKGNFPGRFSGRQFSNSRSEMNVSTLELGDSALYLCASSFAGQGTGKLFFGSGTQLSVL.

The chain joins TRBV14 to TRBJ1-1; D gene ambiguous. CDR3 size: 13 residues. V lost 0 bases to trimming and J lost 8 bases, with 10 bases between them. Germline assignment: CDR1 SGHDN and CDR2 FVKESK. CDR3 nucleotide sequence: TGTGCCAGCAGCCAAGAGGTTCGGGTGGAAGCTTTCTTT. It codes for CASSQEVRVEAFF. Filled out from reference TRBV14 and TRBJ1-1, the complete variable domain reads EAGVTQFPSHSVIEKGQTVTLRCDPISGHDNLYWYRRVMGKEIKFLLHFVKESKQDESGMPNNRFLAERTGGTYSTLKVQPAELEDSGVYFCASSQEVRVEAFFGQGTRLTVV.

The rearrangement uses TRBV5-5 and TRBJ2-5; 7 nucleotides align to TRBD1. This CDR3 region has 17 residues. Germline V CDR1 and CDR2: SGHKS, YYEKEE (reference sequence). V gave up 4 bases and J gave up 1 base; unmatched junction bases: 13. CDR3 sequence reads: CASSPNLDRRFQETQYF. The CDR3 DNA sequence: TGTGCCAGCAGCCCAAACTTGGACAGGCGCTTCCAAGAGACCCAGTACTTC. The full variable domain, with the rest looked up from reference TRBV5-5 and TRBJ2-5, is DAGVTQSPTHLIKTRGQQVTLRCSPISGHKSVSWYQQVLGQGPQFIFQYYEKEERGRGNFPDRFSARQFPNYSSELNVNALLLGDSALYLCASSPNLDRRFQETQYFGPGTRLLVL.

The V call is TRBV27, the J call TRBJ2-1; perhaps D is TRBD1 or TRBD2 (5 bases each). The CDR3 runs to 16 residues. Between the trimmed V and J ends, which lost 5 bases and 10 bases, there was a span of 24 bases. The germline gives CDR1 MNHEY, CDR2 SMNVEV (reference sequence). This chain's CDR3 is CASSDAGTKIRTEQFF. The DNA for the CDR3 is TGTGCCAGCAGTGACGCCGGGACCAAGATTAGAACGGAGCAGTTCTTC.

The chain combines TRBV7-2 with TRBJ1-2; D ambiguous. CDR1 SGHTA and CDR2 FQGNSA come from the germline V gene. The CDR3 spans 15 residues. V was shortened by 3 bases and J by 2 bases, with 13 bases between the two germline ends. The chain's CDR3 is CASSLPGRTNYGYTF. CDR3 coding DNA: TGTGCCAGCAGCTTGCCAGGTAGAACAAACTATGGCTACACCTTC.